This section outlines one TCR beta chain sequence together with its context. As yet, its antigen is unknown. The data are from a study of CD4 T cells in relation to SARS-CoV-2 and coronaviruses. In the study overall: A couple of subjects were Hispanic; patients were fewer than 10 males and a handful of females. The restricting HLA molecule for shared crossreactive spike epitopes was mapped. Whole-study findings and limits: In roughly 60% of donors, memory CD4+ clonotypes crossrecognized SARS-CoV-2 and at least one common cold coronavirus spike. This crossreactivity analysis covered spike protein alone, no other viral proteins.

The protocol was immunoSEQ multiplex PCR, while the TCRdb copy is restricted to in-frame clones and leaves out a portion. The sample has about 36,000 clones, roughly 82% seen once. What was sequenced was memory CD4+ T cells from PBMCs, cultured in vitro. This clonotype was sampled from an adult with COVID-19.

Written as DNA, the CDR3 is TGTGCCACGGGCCGGGACTTAGGGGAGCAGTACTTC. This codes for CATGRDLGEQYF. The chain links TRBV28 to TRBJ2-7; tentative D call: TRBD2 (6 bases). This CDR3 has 12 amino acids. Between the trimmed V and J ends, which lost 10 bases and 7 bases, there was a span of 17 bases. CDR1 MDHEN and CDR2 SYDVKM come from the germline V gene.